These 32 T cell receptor beta chains originate from one sample sequenced in a study of T cells in localized non-small cell lung cancer. The assay was immunoSEQ multiplex PCR, and TCRdb's table has in-frame clones only and misses some. The repertoire holds tens of thousands of clones, with around 84% as singletons. The sample here was peripheral blood, taken before any cancer treatment. These receptors were taken from an older female donor with stage I lung adenocarcinoma.

V gene TRBV7-2 combines with J gene TRBJ2-1, with 9 bases aligning to TRBD2. Per germline, CDR1 SGHTA and CDR2 FQGNSA. The CDR3 consists of 14 residues. J lost 10 bases, V lost 0 bases, and 4 bases had no gene match. CDR3 region: CASSLASGSWEQFF. The CDR3 DNA sequence: TGTGCCAGCAGCTTAGCTAGCGGGAGCTGGGAGCAGTTCTTC.

V gene TRBV5-4 combines with J gene TRBJ2-1, with D perhaps TRBD2 (6 bases). The V gene's germline CDR1 is SGHNT and CDR2 YYREEE (reference sequence). V was clipped by 0 bases and J by 6 bases, with 13 bases between them. The CDR3 extends over 15 amino acids. CDR3 amino acids: CASSLVAGSLNEQFF. The CDR3 bases are TGTGCCAGCAGCTTGGTGGCGGGATCGCTCAATGAGCAGTTCTTC.

The genes are TRBV5-1 and TRBJ2-1, with a tentative D call TRBD1 (5 bases). The CDR3 is made up of 12 amino acids. Germline CDR1 and CDR2: SGHRS and YFSETQ. V was shortened by 0 bases and J by 9 bases, with 7 bases between the two germline ends. The CDR3 sequence: CASSLAGSEQFF. For the CDR3, the DNA is TGCGCCAGCAGCTTGGCAGGGTCTGAGCAGTTCTTC.

The chain combines TRBV10-3 with TRBJ2-1; 16 bases agree with TRBD2. V shed 6 bases and J 1 base; nucleotides not matched to a gene: 12. This CDR3 spans 20 amino acids. Germline lookup yields CDR1 ENHRY and CDR2 SYGVKD. CDR3 sequence: CAISQRPGGLAGGSYNEQFF. For the CDR3, the DNA is TGTGCCATCAGCCAACGCCCAGGGGGACTAGCGGGAGGGTCCTACAATGAGCAGTTCTTC.

The chain joins TRBV18 to TRBJ2-3; D is possibly TRBD1 (5 bases). CDR3 length equals 20 residues. V lost 0 bases and J 2 bases, leaving 24 bases between the germline ends. CDR1 is KGHSH and CDR2 is LQKENI in the germline V gene. The CDR3 DNA sequence: TGTGCCAGCTCACCACCTGTCAGGGCCGCAACAATAACCCTCACAGATACGCAGTATTTT. This sequence encodes CASSPPVRAATITLTDTQYF.

The chain couples TRBV5-5 to TRBJ1-2; the match to TRBD1 covers 8 bases. Germline V lookup: CDR1 SGHKS, CDR2 YYEKEE (reference sequence). V trimming: 4 bases; J trimming: 4 bases; junction bases outside the gene matches: 0. CDR3 length: 12 residues. In nucleotides, the CDR3 is TGTGCCAGCAGCGGACAGGGCTATGGCTACACCTTC. It is translated as CASSGQGYGYTF. Using reference TRBV5-5 and TRBJ1-2 for the parts outside the CDR3, the full variable domain is DAGVTQSPTHLIKTRGQQVTLRCSPISGHKSVSWYQQVLGQGPQFIFQYYEKEERGRGNFPDRFSARQFPNYSSELNVNALLLGDSALYLCASSGQGYGYTFGSGTRLTVV.

This chain joins TRBV11-1 and TRBJ2-6, with 7 nucleotides matching TRBD2. V lost 5 bases to trimming and J lost 0 bases; unmatched junction nucleotides: 13. Germline V gene data show CDR1 as SGHAT and CDR2 as FQDESV (reference sequence). This CDR3 is 19 amino acids long. The CDR3 is CASSLVGGRLSSGANVLTF. DNA of the CDR3: TGTGCCAGCAGCCTCGTGGGGGGGAGGTTAAGCTCTGGGGCCAACGTCCTGACTTTC.

The chain combines TRBV29-1 with TRBJ1-2, with TRBD1 matching 7 bases. CDR3 length: 13 amino acids. V lost 1 base and J lost 13; bases outside the gene matches: 12. Per the germline V gene, CDR1 is SQVTM and CDR2 is ANQGSEA. The CDR3 loop is CSVEGQGASGTTF. For the CDR3, the DNA is TGCAGCGTTGAAGGACAGGGAGCTAGCGGTACCACCTTC.

This clone was counted ten times or more. The chain combines TRBV5-1 with TRBJ1-1; TRBD1 aligns across 10 bases. V lost 0 bases, J lost 1 base, and 12 bases stayed unmatched. Germline loops: CDR1 SGHRS, CDR2 YFSETQ. The CDR3 runs 19 residues. CDR3 DNA: TGCGCCAGCAGCTTGGCCAAAGGGACAGGGGTTCTTTCGAACACTGAAGCTTTCTTT. Amino acids: CASSLAKGTGVLSNTEAFF.

CDR3 DNA: TGTGCCAGCAGTTTTAGCGGGGGGGCGAACGGGGAGCTGTTTTTT. This codes for CASSFSGGANGELFF. The chain employs TRBV27 and TRBJ2-2, with TRBD2 matching over 11 bases. The germline gives CDR1 MNHEY, CDR2 SMNVEV (reference sequence). V gave up 3 bases and J gave up 7 bases; unmatched junction bases: 4. This CDR3 spans 15 amino acids.

This sequence joins TRBV19 and TRBJ1-5; D is ambiguous. V shed 5 bases and J shed 0 bases, with 11 bases lying between them. This CDR3 is 15 amino acids long. CDR1 and CDR2 from the germline V gene are LNHDA and SQIVND (reference sequence). CDR3 nucleotides: TGTGCCAGTAGTCCGGGAGACTATAGCAATCAGCCCCAGCATTTT. It encodes CASSPGDYSNQPQHF.

The chain carries TRBV7-2 and TRBJ1-1; D call uncertain. This CDR3 has 17 residues. Trimming removed 2 bases from V and 0 bases from J, with 16 bases in between. The germline V gene has CDR1 SGHTA and CDR2 FQGNSA. CDR3 amino acids: CASSLRPTAPLNTEAFF. The CDR3 coding sequence is TGTGCCAGCAGCTTACGTCCGACGGCACCCCTGAACACTGAAGCTTTCTTT.

This chain uses TRBV28 with TRBJ1-5, with 10 bases aligning to TRBD1. CDR1 and CDR2 (germline): MDHEN, SYDVKM. This CDR3 is built from 15 residues. Germline trimming cut 4 bases from V and 5 bases from J; bases unmatched to any gene: 5. CDR3 in DNA: TGTGCCAGCAGTTCGATAGACAGGGGGCATCAGCCCCAGCATTTT. Translating gives CASSSIDRGHQPQHF.

V gene TRBV27 combines with J gene TRBJ1-5; D possibly corresponds to TRBD1 (5 bases). Per germline, CDR1 MNHEY and CDR2 SMNVEV (reference sequence). This CDR3 spans 16 amino acids. Trimming pared 4 bases from V and 4 bases from J, leaving 17 bases between. CDR3 nucleotide sequence: TGTGCCAGCAGTTCCCCGACTTGGGGCGGGAATCAGCCCCAGCATTTT. Amino acid sequence: CASSSPTWGGNQPQHF.

The genes are TRBV10-2 and TRBJ1-2; no firm D call. CDR3 size: 12 residues. Germline V lookup: CDR1 WSHSY, CDR2 SAAADI. Deletions cut 6 bases from V and 7 bases from J, with 12 bases between. CDR3 sequence (DNA): TGCGCCAGCAGCCCCATGCAAGGTGGCTACACCTTC. It encodes CASSPMQGGYTF.

The chain employs TRBV7-9 and TRBJ2-7, with D hard to call. The CDR3 totals 15 residues. The germline CDR1 and CDR2 sequences are SEHNR and FQNEAQ (reference sequence). Trimming stripped 0 bases from V and 3 bases from J, with 12 bases between. The CDR3, as DNA: TGTGCCAGCAGCTTAGCTGCTAGTAGGATCTACGAGCAGTACTTC. It specifies CASSLAASRIYEQYF. The full variable domain, with the rest looked up from reference TRBV7-9 and TRBJ2-7, is DTGVSQNPRHKITKRGQNVTFRCDPISEHNRLYWYRQTLGQGPEFLTYFQNEAQLEKSRLLSDRFSAERPKGSFSTLEIQRTEQGDSAMYLCASSLAASRIYEQYFGPGTRLTVT.

V is TRBV10-3 and J is TRBJ2-7, with 12 bases aligning to TRBD1. The V gene's germline CDR1 is ENHRY and CDR2 SYGVKD. The ends lost 8 bases at V and 6 bases at J; junction bases unmatched: 5. This CDR3 has 13 residues. The CDR3 here is CAIRPGQGAEQYF. The CDR3 region has the DNA TGTGCCATCCGTCCGGGACAGGGGGCCGAGCAGTACTTC.

This clone occurred a few times. V usage is TRBV9 and J usage is TRBJ1-1, with D unresolved. CDR1 is SGDLS and CDR2 is YYNGEE in the germline V gene. V lost 0 bases and J lost 1, with 10 bases in between. CDR3 length: 15 residues. As DNA, the CDR3 is TGTGCCAGCAGCGTAGCTCCCGTCGGGAACACTGAAGCTTTCTTT. Translating gives CASSVAPVGNTEAFF.

J is TRBJ2-1 and V is TRBV19; 11 positions agree with TRBD2. Germline V CDR1 and CDR2: LNHDA, SQIVND (reference sequence). The CDR3 loop spans 14 amino acids. V shed 9 bases and J 4 bases; nucleotides not matched to a gene: 5. CDR3 in DNA: TGTGCCAGCAGCGGGACTAGCGGTTACAATGAGCAGTTCTTC. It translates to CASSGTSGYNEQFF.

This rearrangement joins TRBV28 to TRBJ1-1, with D possibly TRBD1 on 6 matching bases. V was trimmed by 2 bases and J by 6 bases, leaving 10 bases between them. This CDR3 has 13 residues. Per the germline V gene, CDR1 is MDHEN and CDR2 is SYDVKM. CDR3 in DNA: TGTGCCAGCAGTTTAATAGGGGGATCTGAAGCTTTCTTT. Encoded protein: CASSLIGGSEAFF.

The chain uses TRBV7-3 and TRBJ2-3; D unresolved. This CDR3 spans 14 amino acids. Trimming removed 3 bases at V and 0 bases at J, with 7 bases between. CDR1 and CDR2 from the germline V gene are SGHTA and FQGTGA. The CDR3 region has the DNA TGTGCCAGCAGCTTCGGTGGTAGCACAGATACGCAGTATTTT. The encoded protein is CASSFGGSTDTQYF.

Regarding this clone: Other DNA sequences of this sample code for an identical CDR3. The V gene is TRBV9, the J gene TRBJ1-3; D is unclear. Germline V gene lookup returns CDR1 SGDLS and CDR2 YYNGEE. Trimming removed 0 bases at V and 1 base at J, with 5 bases between. This CDR3 is built from 14 residues. CDR3 DNA sequence: TGTGCCAGCAGCGTAGAGCGGTCTGGAAACACCATATATTTT. This translates into CASSVERSGNTIYF. The full variable domain, with the rest looked up from reference TRBV9 and TRBJ1-3, is DSGVTQTPKHLITATGQRVTLRCSPRSGDLSVYWYQQSLDQGLQFLIQYYNGEERAKGNILERFSAQQFPDLHSELNLSSLELGDSALYFCASSVERSGNTIYFGEGSWLTVV.

This clone was counted only a few times. The CDR3 coding sequence is TGTGCCAGCAGCTCGGGACAGACTTTGAAGCAGTACTTC. Residues: CASSSGQTLKQYF. The gene calls are TRBV5-4 and TRBJ2-7; 7 bases align to TRBD1. This CDR3 comprises 13 residues. Losses at the gene ends were 3 bases for V and 8 bases for J; bases not matched to a gene: 8. CDR1 and CDR2 (germline): SGHNT, YYREEE (reference sequence).

The chain employs TRBV5-4 and TRBJ2-1; tentative D call: TRBD2 (6 bases). The CDR3 extends over 16 amino acids. Per the germline V gene, CDR1 is SGHNT and CDR2 is YYREEE (reference sequence). V was clipped by 1 base and J by 2 bases, with 13 bases between them. The CDR3 nucleotides are TGTGCCAGCAGCTTGATGAGTGGCGGGGCCTACAATGAGCAGTTCTTC. Protein: CASSLMSGGAYNEQFF.

This rearrangement joins TRBV6-6 to TRBJ2-2; the D gene is possibly TRBD2 (5 bases). The CDR3 contains 13 residues. CDR1 is MNHNY, CDR2 SVGAGI, per germline (reference sequence). The V and J ends lost 6 bases and 4 bases respectively, with 9 bases between them. CDR3 nucleotides: TGTGCCAGCAGCGAAACTAGCACCGGGGAGCTGTTTTTT. Protein product: CASSETSTGELFF.

The gene calls are TRBV11-1 and TRBJ2-5, with D perhaps matching TRBD1 or TRBD2 (5 bases each). The V and J ends lost 5 bases and 2 bases respectively, with 15 bases between them. Germline CDR1 SGHAT, CDR2 FQDESV (reference sequence). The CDR3 consists of 15 residues. The CDR3 loop reads CASSLRDGPQETQYF. The CDR3 coding sequence is TGTGCCAGCAGCCTCCGGGACGGTCCGCAAGAGACCCAGTACTTC. Full variable domain (outside the CDR3, taken from reference TRBV11-1 and TRBJ2-5): EAEVAQSPRYKITEKSQAVAFWCDPISGHATLYWYRQILGQGPELLVQFQDESVVDDSQLPKDRFSAERLKGVDSTLKIQPAELGDSAMYLCASSLRDGPQETQYFGPGTRLLVL.

The rearrangement uses TRBV5-1 and TRBJ2-3; D is perhaps TRBD2 (5 bases). The germline gives CDR1 SGHRS, CDR2 YFSETQ. Between the trimmed V and J ends, which lost 0 bases and 5 bases, there was a span of 10 bases. The CDR3 is 14 amino acids. CDR3 sequence reads: CASSLGIGRDTQYF. The CDR3 bases are TGCGCCAGCAGCTTGGGTATAGGGAGAGATACGCAGTATTTT.

V is TRBV10-3 and J is TRBJ1-1; 10 nucleotides align to TRBD1. This CDR3 has 14 residues. Germline assignment: CDR1 ENHRY and CDR2 SYGVKD. The CDR3 region has the DNA TGTGATCTGGACAGGGGGTTCGGGAACACTGAAGCTTTCTTT. Amino acids: CDLDRGFGNTEAFF.

The V call is TRBV29-1, the J call TRBJ1-1; possible D gene TRBD1, 6 bases. The germline gives CDR1 SQVTM, CDR2 ANQGSEA. The CDR3 is 12 residues long. V lost 7 bases and J 0 bases, leaving 9 bases between the germline ends. CDR3 residues: CSGGQMNTEAFF. DNA of the CDR3: TGCAGCGGCGGACAGATGAACACTGAAGCTTTCTTT.

The chain is built from TRBV6-5 and TRBJ2-7, with D perhaps matching TRBD2 (5 bases). CDR1 and CDR2 from the germline V gene are MNHEY and SVGAGI. The CDR3 is 13 residues long. V lost 8 bases and J lost 2, with 13 bases in between. The CDR3 is CASHPSGAYEQYF. The CDR3 nucleotides read TGTGCCAGCCACCCCTCCGGGGCCTACGAGCAGTACTTC.

This rearrangement joins TRBV12-5 to TRBJ2-5, with D perhaps matching TRBD1 (5 bases). V was pared by 5 bases and J by 1 base, with 11 bases between. The V gene's germline CDR1 is LGHNT and CDR2 FRNRAP. This CDR3 spans 14 amino acids. CDR3 amino acids: CASGRGTRQETQYF. DNA for the CDR3: TGTGCTAGTGGTAGGGGCACCCGCCAAGAGACCCAGTACTTC.

The V call is TRBV29-1, the J call TRBJ2-3, with D possibly being TRBD2 (6 bases). The CDR3 loop spans 14 amino acids. Trimming took off 3 bases at V and 2 bases at J, with 12 bases between the two ends. Germline values: CDR1 SQVTM, CDR2 ANQGSEA. CDR3 protein: CSVDGSGYTDTQYF. In DNA, the CDR3 is TGCAGCGTTGACGGTAGCGGCTACACAGATACGCAGTATTTT.